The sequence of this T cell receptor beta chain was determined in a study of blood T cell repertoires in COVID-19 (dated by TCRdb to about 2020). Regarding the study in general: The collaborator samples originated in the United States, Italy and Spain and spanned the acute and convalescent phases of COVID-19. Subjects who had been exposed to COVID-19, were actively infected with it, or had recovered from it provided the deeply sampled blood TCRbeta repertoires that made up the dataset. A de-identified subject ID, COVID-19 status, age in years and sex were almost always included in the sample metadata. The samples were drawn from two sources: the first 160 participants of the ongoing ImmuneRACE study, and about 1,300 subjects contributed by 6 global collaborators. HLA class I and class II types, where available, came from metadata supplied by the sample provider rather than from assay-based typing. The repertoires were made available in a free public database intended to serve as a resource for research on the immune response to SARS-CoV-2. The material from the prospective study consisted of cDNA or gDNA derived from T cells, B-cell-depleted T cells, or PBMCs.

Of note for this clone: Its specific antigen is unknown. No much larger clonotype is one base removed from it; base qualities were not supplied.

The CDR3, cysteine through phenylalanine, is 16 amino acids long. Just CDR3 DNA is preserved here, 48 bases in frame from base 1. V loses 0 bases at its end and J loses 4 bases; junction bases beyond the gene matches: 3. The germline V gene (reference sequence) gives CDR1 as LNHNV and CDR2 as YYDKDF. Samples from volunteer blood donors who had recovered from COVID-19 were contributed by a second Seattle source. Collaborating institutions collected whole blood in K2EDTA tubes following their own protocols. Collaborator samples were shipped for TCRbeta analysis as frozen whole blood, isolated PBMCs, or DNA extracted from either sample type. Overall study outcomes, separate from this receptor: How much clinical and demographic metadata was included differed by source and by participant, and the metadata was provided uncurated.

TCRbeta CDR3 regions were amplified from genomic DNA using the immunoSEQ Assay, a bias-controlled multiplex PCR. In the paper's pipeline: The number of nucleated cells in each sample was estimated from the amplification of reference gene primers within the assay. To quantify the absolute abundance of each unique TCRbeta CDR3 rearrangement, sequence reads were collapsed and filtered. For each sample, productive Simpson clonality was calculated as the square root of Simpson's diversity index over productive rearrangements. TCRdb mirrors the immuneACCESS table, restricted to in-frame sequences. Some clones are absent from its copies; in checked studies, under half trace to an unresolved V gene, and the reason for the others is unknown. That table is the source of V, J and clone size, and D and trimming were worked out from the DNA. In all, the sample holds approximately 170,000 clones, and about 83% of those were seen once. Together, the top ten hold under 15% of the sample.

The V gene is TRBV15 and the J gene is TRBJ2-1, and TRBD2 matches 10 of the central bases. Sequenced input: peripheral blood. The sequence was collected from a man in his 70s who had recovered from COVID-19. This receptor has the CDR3 CATSRDRTSGYNEQFF. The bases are TGTGCCACCAGCAGAGATCGGACTAGCGGTTACAATGAGCAGTTCTTC.